One sample yielded the 29 T cell receptor beta chains listed below, sequenced in a study of CD8 T cells in ankylosing spondylitis. TCRdb independently ran MiXCR on the 5' RACE reads; one entry per CDR3 protein. The sample records approximately 220,000 distinct CDR3 sequences, 20% to 30% being singletons. What was sequenced was blood, either unsorted or a sorted T cell fraction (not recorded which). These receptors originate from a male donor with ankylosing spondylitis or in good health (not recorded which).

The J gene is TRBJ2-2, the V gene TRBV30; 7 positions match TRBD1. This CDR3 comprises 13 residues. CDR1 and CDR2 from the germline V gene are GTSNPN and SVGIG (reference sequence). V was pared by 3 bases and J by 6 bases, with 4 bases of the junction left unmatched. The CDR3 DNA is TGTGCCTGGAGAACAGGGGTTGCCGGGGAGCTGTTTTTT. It codes for CAWRTGVAGELFF. Full variable domain (remainder filled in from reference TRBV30 and TRBJ2-2): SQTIHQWPATLVQPVGSPLSLECTVEGTSNPNLYWYRQAAGRGLQLLFYSVGIGQISSEVPQNLSASRPQDRQFILSSKKLLLSDSGFYLCAWRTGVAGELFFGEGSRLTVL.

As concerns this clonotype: The junction does not match germline at one end; this may be a read error. The chain combines TRBV7-7 with TRBJ2-1, with 15 bases fitting TRBD2. Germline-derived CDR1 and CDR2 are SSHAT and FNYEAQ (reference sequence). The CDR3 is made up of 16 amino acids. The CDR3 nucleotides are TGTGCTAGCAGCAAGGGACTAGCGGGAGGTGTCGATGAGCAGTTCTTC. Its protein product is CASSKGLAGGVDEQFF.

CDR3 bases: TGCAGTGCTAGAGCCGGGACGGAGAACTACGAGCAGTACTTC. Protein sequence: CSARAGTENYEQYF. V and J are TRBV20-1 and TRBJ2-7, with D perhaps assigned TRBD1 or TRBD2 (5 bases each). With 1 base removed from V and 3 bases from J, the gap between germline ends came to 13 bases. This CDR3 region has 14 residues. Germline values: CDR1 DFQATT, CDR2 SNEGSKA (reference sequence).

The chain is built from TRBV7-8 and TRBJ2-3; D unclear. V was cut by 8 bases and J by 5 bases, with 11 bases left in between. The CDR3 is made up of 12 amino acids. Germline assignment: CDR1 SGHVS and CDR2 FQNEAQ. The CDR3 DNA reads TGTGCCAGCGATCATGGGAAAGATACGCAGTATTTT. This codes for CASDHGKDTQYF.

V is TRBV27 and J is TRBJ2-1, with TRBD2 identical over 7 bases. This CDR3 region has 15 residues. CDR1 is MNHEY, CDR2 SMNVEV, per germline (reference sequence). Unmatched junction bases numbered 5, after V lost 2 bases and J lost 4 bases. The CDR3 coding sequence is TGTGCCAGCAGTTTACCGGGGACTACTTACAATGAGCAGTTCTTC. Residues: CASSLPGTTYNEQFF.

The V gene is TRBV29-1, the J gene TRBJ1-3; TRBD1 might be the D (5 bases). Germline V gene data show CDR1 as SQVTM and CDR2 as ANQGSEA. Trimming removed 4 bases at V and 0 bases at J, with 13 bases between. The CDR3 extends over 15 amino acids. In DNA form, the CDR3 reads TGCAGCGTTGGGGACCGGAAAAGCTCTGGAAACACCATATATTTT. Protein sequence: CSVGDRKSSGNTIYF. Looking up the rest from reference TRBV29-1 and TRBJ1-3 gives the full variable domain: SAVISQKPSRDICQRGTSLTIQCQVDSQVTMMFWYRQQPGQSLTLIATANQGSEATYESGFVIDKFPISRPNLTFSTLTVSNMSPEDSSIYLCSVGDRKSSGNTIYFGEGSWLTVV.

In its sample, this clonotype was seen a few times. The chain links TRBV6-6 to TRBJ1-5; D call uncertain. V was clipped by 5 bases and J by 4 bases, with 9 bases between them. The CDR3 totals 13 residues. CDR1 and CDR2 (germline): MNHNY, SVGAGI (reference sequence). This CDR3 is CASSGPGNQPQHF. The CDR3 coding sequence is TGTGCCAGCAGTGGGCCGGGGAATCAGCCCCAGCATTTT.

This clonotype was recorded at least ten times. The rearrangement joins TRBV5-1 to TRBJ1-2; D gene uncertain. Germline assignment: CDR1 SGHRS and CDR2 YFSETQ. Trimming took off 1 base at V and 1 base at J, with 11 bases between the two ends. The CDR3 has 15 residues. The DNA of the CDR3 is TGCGCCAGCAGCTTGCCTAGCCTGAATAACTATGGCTACACCTTC. Translated: CASSLPSLNNYGYTF.

Only a few counts were recorded for this clonotype. The gene calls are TRBV5-1 and TRBJ2-1, with 7 bases matching TRBD2. The CDR3 has 15 residues. J gave up 4 bases and V 1 base, and 5 bases lay outside the gene matches. The germline gives CDR1 SGHRS, CDR2 YFSETQ. The CDR3 loop is CASSLSSGAYNEQFF. Here the CDR3 DNA reads TGCGCCAGCAGCTTGTCTAGCGGAGCGTACAATGAGCAGTTCTTC.

This clonotype was observed a few times. This sequence joins TRBV5-1 and TRBJ1-1, with a tentative D call TRBD1 (5 bases). V was pared by 4 bases and J by 6 bases, with 13 bases between. Germline CDR1 and CDR2: SGHRS and YFSETQ. This CDR3 region has 13 residues. The CDR3 DNA sequence: TGCGCCAGCAGCCCCGGGGGGGTGGCTGAAGCTTTCTTT. This codes for CASSPGGVAEAFF.

There are a few counts of this clonotype. The gene calls are TRBV7-2 and TRBJ2-5; 8 nucleotides agree with TRBD2. CDR3 length: 14 amino acids. CDR1 is SGHTA and CDR2 is FQGNSA in the germline V gene. The J segment lost 2 bases and the V segment lost 5 bases, leaving 4 bases of the junction unmatched. Written as DNA, the CDR3 is TGTGCCAGCAGCACCGGGACTAGACAAGAGACCCAGTACTTC. This translates into CASSTGTRQETQYF.

This clonotype has just a few counts. The chain joins TRBV7-2 to TRBJ2-7, with D perhaps TRBD2 (6 bases). The CDR3 runs to 16 residues. Germline V gene lookup returns CDR1 SGHTA and CDR2 FQGNSA. Between the trimmed V and J ends, which lost 5 bases and 5 bases, there was a span of 22 bases. The CDR3, as DNA: TGTGCCAGCAGCCCAAAGGCCCAGGAGGGAGGCCACGAGCAGTACTTC. This sequence encodes CASSPKAQEGGHEQYF. Full variable domain (remainder filled in from reference TRBV7-2 and TRBJ2-7): GAGVSQSPSNKVTEKGKDVELRCDPISGHTALYWYRQSLGQGLEFLIYFQGNSAPDKSGLPSDRFSAERTGGSVSTLTIQRTQQEDSAVYLCASSPKAQEGGHEQYFGPGTRLTVT.

To note about this clonotype: One base away lies a much larger clone, so this may be a sequencing read error. CDR3 amino acids: CASSLRQASYGHTF. DNA for the CDR3: TGTGCCAGCAGTTTACGACAGGCCTCCTATGGCCACACCTTC. The V and J genes are TRBV12-3 or TRBV12-4 and TRBJ1-2, with a tentative D call TRBD1 (6 bases). The CDR3 contains 14 residues.

In its sample, this clonotype was seen many times. The V call is TRBV18, the J call TRBJ2-2, with 7 nucleotides matching TRBD1. Germline V gives CDR1 KGHSH, CDR2 LQKENI. The CDR3 consists of 16 residues. V was pared by 5 bases and J by 0 bases, with 6 bases of the junction left unmatched. CDR3 loop: CASSTTGQSNTGELFF. CDR3 coding DNA: TGTGCCAGCTCAACTACGGGACAGTCGAACACCGGGGAGCTGTTTTTT.

This clonotype appeared a few times. The V gene is TRBV27, the J gene TRBJ2-6; a weak D match, TRBD2 (7 bases). Per the germline V gene, CDR1 is MNHEY and CDR2 is SMNVEV (reference sequence). The CDR3 is 20 residues long. V was clipped by 3 bases and J by 0 bases, with 21 bases between them. The CDR3: CASSFRRGGAENSGANVLTF. CDR3 DNA sequence: TGTGCCAGCAGTTTCCGAAGAGGGGGGGCGGAAAACTCTGGGGCCAACGTCCTGACTTTC.

This clonotype was picked up a small number of times. The V call is TRBV29-1, the J call TRBJ2-5; weak D call: TRBD2 (6 bases). V was shortened by 6 bases and J by 2 bases, with 16 bases between the two germline ends. The CDR3 contains 14 residues. Germline V lookup: CDR1 SQVTM, CDR2 ANQGSEA. As DNA, the CDR3 is TGCAGCGTCGACATTAGCGGAGCTCAAGAGACCCAGTACTTC. Its translation: CSVDISGAQETQYF.

This clonotype was seen at least ten times. The chain uses TRBV9 and TRBJ2-2; the D call may be TRBD1 or TRBD2 (5 bases each). V lost 4 bases, J lost 3 bases, and 19 bases lay in between. The CDR3 consists of 17 residues. The V gene's germline CDR1 is SGDLS and CDR2 YYNGEE. The CDR3, as DNA: TGTGCCAGCAGCCCAAGGTCCGGGACGGGACACACCGGGGAGCTGTTTTTT. It encodes CASSPRSGTGHTGELFF.

This clonotype was found a few times. The chain has TRBV20-1 and TRBJ2-1; D is unclear. The germline V gene encodes CDR1 DFQATT and CDR2 SNEGSKA (reference sequence). Trimming cost V 3 bases and J 0 bases, with 12 bases left between them. The CDR3 has 15 amino acids. DNA for the CDR3: TGCAGTGCTAGCACAAGGAGCCTCTCCTACAATGAGCAGTTCTTC. The encoded protein is CSASTRSLSYNEQFF.

About this clonotype itself: At one end, the junction sequence differs from germline, possibly due to a read error. The chain joins TRBV5-1 to TRBJ1-1, with 10 nucleotides matching TRBD1. The CDR3 runs to 15 residues. Per germline, CDR1 SGHRS and CDR2 YFSETQ. The CDR3 bases are TGCGTCAGCAGCCTAGGGAGACAGGGGGCAACTGAAGCTTTCTTT. Its protein product is CVSSLGRQGATEAFF.

In regard to this clonotype: At one boundary the junction diverges from the germline segment, which might be a read error. The V and J genes are TRBV28 and TRBJ2-2, with D perhaps TRBD1 (5 bases). Germline values: CDR1 MDHEN, CDR2 SYDVKM. The CDR3 loop spans 14 amino acids. The CDR3 protein is CVSSSTAITGELFF. CDR3 DNA sequence: TGTGTCAGCAGCTCGACAGCTATTACCGGGGAGCTGTTTTTT.

The gene calls are TRBV21-1 and TRBJ2-1; TRBD2, the table's D call, was not compared with the DNA. TRBV21-1 is flagged as a pseudogene. This CDR3 region has 18 residues. CDR3 in DNA: TGTGCCAGCAGCAAAAAAAAGAGGGCGGTTAGCTCCTACAATGAGCAGTTCTTC. Translated, it gives CASSKKKRAVSSYNEQFF.

This clonotype was counted between two and nine times. CDR3 nucleotides: TGCAGTGCCCCCCCAAGGACTAGCGGGAGCACAGATACGCAGTATTTT. This gives the protein CSAPPRTSGSTDTQYF. The V call is TRBV20-1, the J call TRBJ2-3; TRBD2 matches 11 bases. The junction had 8 bases not matched to a gene; V was cut back by 6 bases and J by 0 bases. The CDR3 contains 16 residues. CDR1 is DFQATT and CDR2 is SNEGSKA in the germline V gene (reference sequence).

This clonotype was observed many times. This chain connects TRBV24-1 to TRBJ2-3; D uncertain. Deletions cut 3 bases from V and 1 base from J, with 13 bases between. Germline-derived CDR1 and CDR2 are KGHDR and SFDVKD. The CDR3 consists of 16 residues. CDR3 DNA sequence: TGTGCCACCAGTGATGCCCCGGGCCGTGGCACAGATACGCAGTATTTT. Protein: CATSDAPGRGTDTQYF.

This clonotype was seen more than once but under ten times. The chain is built from TRBV27 and TRBJ2-7; D is unclear. V was cut by 0 bases and J by 0 bases, with 12 bases left in between. The germline V gene encodes CDR1 MNHEY and CDR2 SMNVEV (reference sequence). This CDR3 contains 16 residues. This CDR3 is CASSLSGYPSSYEQYF. As DNA, the CDR3 is TGTGCCAGCAGTTTATCGGGTTACCCGAGCTCCTACGAGCAGTACTTC.

A note on this clonotype: This may stem from a read error, because a much larger clone lies one nucleotide away. This chain links TRBV5-5 with TRBJ2-3, with D perhaps matching TRBD2 (5 bases). The CDR3 loop spans 15 amino acids. Germline values: CDR1 SGHKS, CDR2 YYEKEE (reference sequence). The germline V and J ends were trimmed by 1 base and 0 bases, with 9 bases remaining between them. Written as DNA, the CDR3 is TGTGCCAGCAGCTTGCCTGGCGGGAGCACAGATACGCAGTATTTT. Translating it yields CASSLPGGSTDTQYF.

This clonotype was seen ten or more times. This chain uses TRBV10-3 with TRBJ2-1, with 7 bases that match TRBD2. The V segment lost 10 bases and the J segment 4 bases; nucleotides outside the gene matches: 4. The CDR3 contains 12 residues. CDR1 is ENHRY, CDR2 SYGVKD, per germline. In DNA form, the CDR3 reads TGTGCCACGGGGGGAGGTTACAATGAGCAGTTCTTC. Protein sequence: CATGGGYNEQFF.

This clonotype was recorded at least ten times. This chain connects TRBV7-2 to TRBJ2-7; 8 nucleotides line up with TRBD2. After removal of 4 bases from V and 7 bases from J, the junction contained 9 bases not matched to a gene. Germline assignment: CDR1 SGHTA and CDR2 FQGNSA. The CDR3 runs to 14 residues. The CDR3 region is CASSSRVQRGEQYF. The CDR3 DNA sequence: TGTGCCAGCAGCTCCCGGGTCCAGCGGGGGGAGCAGTACTTC. Full variable domain (remainder filled in from reference TRBV7-2 and TRBJ2-7): GAGVSQSPSNKVTEKGKDVELRCDPISGHTALYWYRQSLGQGLEFLIYFQGNSAPDKSGLPSDRFSAERTGGSVSTLTIQRTQQEDSAVYLCASSSRVQRGEQYFGPGTRLTVT.

The genes are TRBV12-3 or TRBV12-4 and TRBJ1-6; no reliable D call. V lost 9 bases, J lost 9 bases, and 12 bases lay in between. This CDR3 is 12 amino acids long. The CDR3 loop is CASSLPPSPLHF. CDR3 DNA: TGTGCCAGTAGCCTTCCCCCTTCACCCCTCCACTTT.

This rearrangement joins TRBV27 to TRBJ2-5; 9 bases line up with TRBD1. Germline V gene lookup returns CDR1 MNHEY and CDR2 SMNVEV (reference sequence). This CDR3 is 16 amino acids long. Trimming removed 2 bases from V and 2 bases from J; junction bases left unmatched: 6. CDR3 amino acids: CASSLQDRGTQETQYF. The CDR3 bases are TGTGCCAGCAGTTTACAGGACAGGGGTACACAAGAGACCCAGTACTTC.